This T cell receptor (beta chain) was observed in a study of Ad26.COV2.S vaccination and SARS-CoV-2 variants. Assay: immunoSEQ multiplex PCR; the TCRdb copy retains only in-frame clones and omits some. This repertoire shows hundreds of thousands of clones, approximately 88% found once; its top ten account for about 1.5%. Germline CDR1 ENHRY, CDR2 SYGVKD. The V gene lost 3 bases and the J gene lost 7 bases, with 4 bases spanning the gap. The CDR3 spans 11 residues. Treatment reported: 19 received Ad26.COV2.S at low or high dose, single or two shots; 5 received placebo; per-sample allocation not given. Following the first vaccine or placebo injection, samples were taken on day 63.

The sequence was collected from a person aged 18-65 years who received the Ad26.COV2.S COVID-19 vaccine or a placebo. The sample consisted of peripheral blood, taken in a trial of Ad26.COV2.S vaccine versus placebo. The rearrangement uses TRBV10-3 and TRBJ2-1; no definite D call. The CDR3 coding sequence is TGTGCCATCAGTGATCAAAATGAGCAGTTCTTC. Its translation is CAISDQNEQFF.